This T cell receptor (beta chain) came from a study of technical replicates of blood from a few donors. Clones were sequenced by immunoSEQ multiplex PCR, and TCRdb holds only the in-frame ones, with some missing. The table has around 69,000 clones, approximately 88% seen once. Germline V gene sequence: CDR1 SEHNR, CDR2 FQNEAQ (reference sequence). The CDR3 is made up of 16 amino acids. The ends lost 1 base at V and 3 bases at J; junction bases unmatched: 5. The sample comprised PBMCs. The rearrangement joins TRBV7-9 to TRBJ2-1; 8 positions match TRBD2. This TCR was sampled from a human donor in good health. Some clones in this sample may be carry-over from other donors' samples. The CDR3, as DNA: TGTGCCAGCAGCTTAGTATTACTAGCGGACTACAATGAGCAGTTCTTC. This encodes CASSLVLLADYNEQFF.